These 5 T cell receptor beta chains originate from one sample sequenced in a study of response to subunit inactivated influenza vaccine. TCRdb reprocessed the RT-PCR reads via MiXCR and lists one record per CDR3 protein. This table has under 200,000 distinct CDR3 sequences, approximately 11% appearing once. Source: CD8+ T cells sorted from PBMCs, taken roughly 24 months after vaccination. The receptors were gathered from a man between 45 and 75 years old who received an inactivated influenza vaccine.

J is TRBJ2-3 and V is TRBV12-3 or TRBV12-4; possible D gene TRBD2, 7 bases. The CDR3 loop spans 15 amino acids. Trimming shortened V by 0 bases and J by 8 bases, and 15 bases separated the two germline ends. CDR3 DNA sequence: TGTGCCAGCAGTTTAGCGGGGGGGCGGCACGGTACGCAGTATTTT. Translating gives CASSLAGGRHGTQYF.

In its sample, this clonotype was seen a few times. The chain couples TRBV6-5 to TRBJ2-5; 9 bases line up with TRBD2. The germline CDR1 and CDR2 sequences are MNHEY and SVGAGI. The CDR3 has 17 amino acids. The V and J ends lost 1 base and 0 bases, in that order; junction bases with no gene match: 6. The CDR3 sequence: CASSYWSSGSNQETQYF. CDR3 coding DNA: TGTGCCAGCAGTTACTGGAGTAGCGGGAGTAACCAAGAGACCCAGTACTTC.

This clonotype was counted between two and nine times. This chain joins TRBV5-6 and TRBJ1-2; no clear D gene. Trimming removed 2 bases from V and 6 bases from J, with 8 bases in between. The CDR3 has 12 amino acids. In germline, CDR1 is SGHDT, CDR2 YYEEEE. In DNA, the CDR3 is TGTGCCAGCAGCTTAAACGTGGATGGCTACACCTTC. It yields the protein CASSLNVDGYTF.

In this sample, this clonotype turned up a few times. The genes are TRBV24-1 and TRBJ2-7; D gene unclear. Trimming removed 7 bases from V and 0 bases from J, with 12 bases in between. The CDR3 runs to 14 residues. CDR1 is KGHDR, CDR2 SFDVKD, per germline. For the CDR3, the DNA is TGTGCCACCAGCGCGGACGGCAACTCCTACGAGCAGTACTTC. It translates to CATSADGNSYEQYF.

This clonotype was counted between two and nine times. The rearrangement links TRBV27 to TRBJ1-1; D is perhaps TRBD1 (6 bases). V was pared by 1 base and J by 1 base, with 7 bases between. Germline assignment: CDR1 MNHEY and CDR2 SMNVEV (reference sequence). The CDR3 runs to 14 residues. The CDR3 DNA follows: TGTGCCAGCAGTTTATACAGGGCGAACACTGAAGCTTTCTTT. Translated, it gives CASSLYRANTEAFF.